There are a few counts of the clone carrying this T cell receptor (beta chain). This entry belongs to a study of blood T cells in healthy people across ages. From germline, CDR1 is SGDLS and CDR2 YYNGEE. CDR3 length equals 15 residues. V lost 4 bases and J lost 3; bases outside the gene matches: 7. Together with a sample-barcoded 5' primer, a J-beta primer mix was included in a second PCR lasting roughly 6 to 12 cycles. TCRdb itself ran the 5' RACE reads through MiXCR, one entry per CDR3 protein. The table lists roughly 700,000 distinct CDR3 sequences, about half of them singletons, with around a third in the top ten.

The sequenced sample consisted of blood. This TCR derives from a woman aged 55-69 years in good health. The chain joins TRBV9 to TRBJ2-1; 7 positions match TRBD1. The CDR3 nucleotides are TGTGCCAGCAGCATCCGACAGGGTAACTACAATGAGCAGTTCTTC. Amino acids: CASSIRQGNYNEQFF.